This T cell receptor (beta chain) was profiled in a study of CD8 T cells in Susac syndrome. Overall study results and limits: The study acknowledged a relatively small number of individuals in its TCR sequencing and HLA analysis.

CD8+ and CD4+ T cells from blood underwent TCR beta sequencing, which was carried out in a high-throughput format. The CD8+ and CD4+ T cells were isolated magnetically using a negative isolation approach, whereas the TEMRA cells were enriched by FACS. Remarks on this clonotype: Its specificity is unknown.

The CDR3 runs to 15 residues. Deletions cut 4 bases from V and 1 base from J, with 11 bases between. CDR1 is LGHDT and CDR2 is YNNKEL in the germline V gene (reference sequence). An amount of RNA that ranged from about 0.45 to 1 ug was reverse transcribed with random hexamers. Across 54 Vbeta and 13 Jbeta, immunoSEQ multiplex PCR amplified TCR beta CDR3. TCRdb analysed the immunoSEQ multiplex PCR reads with MiXCR anew, one entry per CDR3 protein. This sample has fewer than 250,000 distinct CDR3 sequences, with roughly 92% found just once. The origin of this receptor is a human donor in good health. Sequenced material: CD4+ T cells from PBMCs. The genes are TRBV3-1 and TRBJ2-1; D is perhaps TRBD2 (5 bases). CDR3 residues: CASSRSAASYNEQFF. The CDR3 DNA is TGTGCCAGCAGCCGATCAGCGGCTTCCTACAATGAGCAGTTCTTC.